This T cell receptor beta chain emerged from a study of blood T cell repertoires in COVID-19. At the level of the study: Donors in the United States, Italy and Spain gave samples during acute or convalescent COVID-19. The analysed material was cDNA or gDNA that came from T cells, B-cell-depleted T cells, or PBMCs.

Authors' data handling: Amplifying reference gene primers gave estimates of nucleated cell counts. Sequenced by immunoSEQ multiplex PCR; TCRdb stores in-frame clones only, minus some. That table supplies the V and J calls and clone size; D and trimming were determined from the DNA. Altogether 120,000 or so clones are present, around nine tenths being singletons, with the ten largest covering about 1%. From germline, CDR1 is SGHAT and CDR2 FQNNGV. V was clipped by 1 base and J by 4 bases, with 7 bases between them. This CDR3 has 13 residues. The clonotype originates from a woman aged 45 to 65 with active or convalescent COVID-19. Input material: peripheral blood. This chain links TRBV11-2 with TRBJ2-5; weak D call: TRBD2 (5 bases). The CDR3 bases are TGTGCCAGCAGCTTAGGGGCGGGAGAGACCCAGTACTTC. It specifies CASSLGAGETQYF.